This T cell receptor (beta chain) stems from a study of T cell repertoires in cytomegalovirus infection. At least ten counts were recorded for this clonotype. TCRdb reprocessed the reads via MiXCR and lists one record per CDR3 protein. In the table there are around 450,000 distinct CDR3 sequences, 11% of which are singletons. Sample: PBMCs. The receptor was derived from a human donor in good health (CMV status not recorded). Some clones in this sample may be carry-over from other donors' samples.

The CDR3 nucleotides read TGTGCCAGCAGCAGAGAGGGGGACAGCTATTATGGCTACACCTTC. It codes for CASSREGDSYYGYTF. V and J are TRBV7-8 and TRBJ1-2; 7 bases are shared with TRBD1. Germline V gene sequence: CDR1 SGHVS, CDR2 FQNEAQ. The CDR3 is 15 residues long. V lost 5 bases to trimming and J lost 5 bases; unmatched junction nucleotides: 11.